This T cell receptor beta chain was captured in a study of CD8+ T cells in alopecia areata. Findings and limits, study-wide: Tissue-resident alphabeta T cells belonging to normal skin likewise get sequenced within scalp specimens. TCRs were shared less clearly across patients than in mice, possibly for HLA-related reasons. Alopecia totalis/universalis scalp especially showed more expanded CD8+ clones than normal scalp.

It was from PBMCs that CD4+ and CD8+ T cells were sorted. RNA, once extracted, was reverse transcribed into cDNA for use as the sequencing template. Only in-frame clones appear in the TCRdb table, and some are missing; sequencing was by immunoSEQ multiplex PCR. This sample has 140,000 or so clones; approximately 60% occur once, and the top ten carry 30% to 45%. The CDR3 is 16 amino acids. Germline CDR1 and CDR2: MGHRA and YSYEKL. Between the trimmed V and J ends, which lost 0 bases and 5 bases, there was a span of 16 bases. As regards this clone: Antigen specificity is unknown.

The chain recombines TRBV4-1 with TRBJ2-5; weak D call: TRBD2 (6 bases). The sample consisted of CD8+ T cells sorted from blood. The source is a human donor in good health. CDR3 nucleotides: TGCGCCAGCAGCCAAGAAAGAGCGGGCCACGGGGAGACCCAGTACTTC. This codes for CASSQERAGHGETQYF.